The rows below give T cell receptor beta chains drawn from one sample of a study of sequential checkpoint blockade in melanoma. The method was immunoSEQ multiplex PCR; TCRdb's version includes in-frame clones alone and lacks a portion of them. The sample records under 15,000 clones, approximately 83% being singletons. The sample consisted of CD8+ T cells sorted from blood (inferred from file names), taken from a patient given nivolumab and ipilimumab in sequence. All receptors come from a human donor with melanoma. The CDR3 runs from the conserved cysteine through the conserved F or W. The order of the fields is clone size, J gene, V gene, CDR3 protein. Clone size, where shown, is once, few, many, or a class for clones that have expanded.

NA,TRBJ2-5,TRBV28,CASRNTGEQETQYF
NA,TRBJ1-1,TRBV19,CASSRDGTEDTEAFF
NA,TRBJ2-5,TRBV7-9,CASSLAGLKETQYF
NA,TRBJ2-7,TRBV5-3,CARSLPRSSYEQYF
NA,TRBJ1-6,TRBV7-9,CASSPGTGDSPLHF
NA,TRBJ1-3,TRBV7-9,CATSDMVSGNTIYF
NA,TRBJ2-3,TRBV4-1,CASRGQGPDTQYF
NA,TRBJ2-1,TRBV5-4,CASSSRLEGEQFF
NA,TRBJ2-1,TRBV7-7,CASSLREGSYNEQFF
NA,TRBJ1-1,TRBV9,CASSVDQGPEAFF
NA,NA,TRBV27,CASSLRLGVRDEQYF
NA,TRBJ2-1,TRBV4-1,CASSPGGGSGYSEQFF
NA,TRBJ1-2,TRBV5-4,CASSLGTGPGYGYTF
NA,TRBJ2-3,TRBV6-4,CASSDEAGGPDTQYF
NA,TRBJ1-6,TRBV7-9,CASSAAGTPNSPLHF
NA,TRBJ2-5,TRBV19,CATRGLGETQYF
NA,TRBJ2-7,TRBV6-1,CASSDIAYEQYF
NA,TRBJ2-7,TRBV11-2,CASSTWTSGSYEQYF
NA,TRBJ1-1,TRBV10-3,CAISERDRGLNTEAFF
NA,TRBJ1-3,TRBV14,CASSQWDSDSGNTIYF
NA,TRBJ2-1,TRBV15,CATSSQGGVGSEQFF
NA,NA,TRBV15,CATSSTATYEQYF
once,TRBJ1-1,TRBV7-2,CASSHGGQGRTEAFF
NA,TRBJ2-7,TRBV7-3,CASSDGLEYEQYF
few,TRBJ2-1,TRBV19,CASRNPRASGMSSYNEQFF
NA,TRBJ2-7,TRBV11-2,CASTTAVGGNEQYF
NA,TRBJ2-1,TRBV15,CATSPGQGLDNEQFF